These T cell receptor beta chains were read from a single sample in a study of blood T cell repertoires in COVID-19. Some clones are missing from TCRdb's copy, which holds only in-frame ones; the method was immunoSEQ multiplex PCR. The table shows over 300,000 clones, with about 89% occurring only once. The sample taken for sequencing was peripheral blood. Receptors were obtained from a man between 40 and 49 years old with acute or convalescent COVID-19. Each CDR3 is given with its conserved first and last residue. The D gene is left open where the match is weak. Only part of the rows carry a size: once, few, many, or a class if the clone is expanded.

clone_size | j_call | v_call | d_call | cdr3_nt | cdr3_aa
. | TRBJ1-3 | TRBV11-2 | . | TGTGCCAGCAGCCCGTGGCGGTCTGGAAACACCATATATTTT | CASSPWRSGNTIYF
. | TRBJ1-5 | TRBV24-1 | . | TGTGCCACCAGTGATGGGGCAGGAGGGCGGCATCAGCCCCAGCATTTT | CATSDGAGGRHQPQHF
. | TRBJ1-1 | TRBV4-2 | TRBD1 | TGTGCCAGCAGCCAGAGTAGACAGGGGGCCGACCGAGCTTTCTTT | CASSQSRQGADRAFF
. | TRBJ2-1 | TRBV4-1 | TRBD2 | TGCGCCAGCAGCCGAATAGCGGGGACCTACAATGAGCAGTTCTTC | CASSRIAGTYNEQFF
. | TRBJ2-5 | TRBV7-9 | TRBD1 | TGTGCCAGCAGCTTGGGACAGGGGGGCCGAGAGACCCAGTACTTC | CASSLGQGGRETQYF
. | TRBJ1-6 | TRBV30 | TRBD1 | TGTGCCTGGACTGGACAGGGGGATTCACCCCTCCACTTT | CAWTGQGDSPLHF
once | TRBJ2-1 | TRBV15 | . | TGTGCCACCAGCAGTGGGCCTTTGAATGAGCAGTTCTTC | CATSSGPLNEQFF
. | TRBJ2-6 | TRBV9 | . | TGTGCCAGCAGCGTCGGCGGGGGGGCCAACGTCCTGACTTTC | CASSVGGGANVLTF
few | TRBJ2-7 | TRBV19 | . | TGTGCCAGTAGTTTAACGGCGACTACAGAGCAGTACTTC | CASSLTATTEQYF
. | TRBJ2-5 | TRBV7-2 | . | TGTGCCAGCAGCCTGCTAGACTTCAAAGAGACCCAGTACTTC | CASSLLDFKETQYF
. | TRBJ1-3 | TRBV14 | . | TGTGCCAGCAGTCCCCCGGGGCGGGGAGGAAACACCATATATTTT | CASSPPGRGGNTIYF
. | TRBJ2-5 | TRBV5-1 | TRBD1 | TGCGCCAGCAGCTGGACAGGGGAAGAGACCCAGTACTTC | CASSWTGEETQYF
. | TRBJ1-1 | TRBV27 | TRBD1 | TGTGCCAGCACAACAGGGGGCGCTAAATCGGTCAACACTGAAGCTTTCTTT | CASTTGGAKSVNTEAFF
. | TRBJ1-1 | TRBV15 | . | TGTGCCACCAGCAGAGCAACGTACATGAACACTGAAGCTTTCTTT | CATSRATYMNTEAFF
once | TRBJ1-2 | TRBV20-1 | . | TGCAGTGCTACGGACATCCGTAGCTACACCTTC | CSATDIRSYTF
. | TRBJ1-1 | TRBV7-3 | TRBD1 | TGTGCCAGCAGCTTGACAGGGGGCGCCACTGAAGCTTTCTTT | CASSLTGGATEAFF
. | TRBJ2-1 | TRBV27 | TRBD1 | TGTGCCAGCAGCACGTGGGGACAGCCCTCCTACAATGAGCAGTTCTTC | CASSTWGQPSYNEQFF
. | TRBJ2-1 | TRBV9 | TRBD2 | TGTGCCAGCAGCTCTCCGTTGACTAGCGGGAGGATAAATGAGCAGTTCTTC | CASSSPLTSGRINEQFF
. | TRBJ2-7 | TRBV4-1 | TRBD1 | TGCGCCAGCAGCCAACCCAGGACAGGCTACGAGCAGTACTTC | CASSQPRTGYEQYF
. | TRBJ1-1 | TRBV6-5 | . | TGTGCCAGCAGTTACTCGTTCCAGGGGCGGAACACTGAAGCTTTCTTT | CASSYSFQGRNTEAFF
. | TRBJ1-2 | TRBV3-1/TRBV3-2 | . | TGTGCCAGCAGCCAACCCCGAGGCTATGGCTACACCTTC | CASSQPRGYGYTF
. | TRBJ2-5 | TRBV15 | TRBD2 | TGTGCCACCAGCAGAGAGGGGGGACTAGCGGGGCAAGAGACCCAGTACTTC | CATSREGGLAGQETQYF
. | TRBJ1-4 | TRBV5-4 | . | TGTGCCAGCAGCTTGGCCGGGGCAACTAATGAAAAACTGTTTTTT | CASSLAGATNEKLFF
. | TRBJ1-1 | TRBV19 | . | TGTGCCAGTAGTATCCCAGCTGAAGCTTTCTTT | CASSIPAEAFF
. | TRBJ2-5 | TRBV11-2 | . | TGTGCCAGCAGCTTATTCAGGGGGGATGGTGAAGAGACCCAGTACTTC | CASSLFRGDGEETQYF
. | TRBJ2-1 | TRBV7-7 | . | TGTGCTAGCAGCCGGACAGCAAGCTCCTACAATGAGCAGTTCTTC | CASSRTASSYNEQFF
once | TRBJ2-6 | TRBV9 | . | TGTGCCAGCAGCATTAACTCTGGGGCCAACGTCCTGACTTTC | CASSINSGANVLTF
. | TRBJ2-2 | TRBV24-1 | . | TGTGCCACCAGTGATTTGTCCGGCGGGGAGCTGTTTTTT | CATSDLSGGELFF
. | TRBJ2-5 | TRBV7-9 | TRBD2 | TGTGCCAGCAGGCCTCCGATAGCGGGACTCCAAGAGACCCAGTACTTC | CASRPPIAGLQETQYF
. | TRBJ2-1 | TRBV4-1 | TRBD2 | TGCGCCAGCAGCCAAGATCGGGAGGGAAATGAGCAGTTCTTC | CASSQDREGNEQFF
. | TRBJ1-2 | TRBV5-8 | . | TGTGCCAGCAGCTTACCCCCCCCGGGGAACTATGGCTACACCTTC | CASSLPPPGNYGYTF
. | TRBJ2-3 | TRBV24-1 | TRBD1 | TGTGCCACCAGTGACATGACAGGGGGCACAGATACGCAGTATTTT | CATSDMTGGTDTQYF
. | TRBJ2-1 | TRBV5-6 | . | TGTGCCAGCAGCTTGTACGTCAGGGGGGCTGAGCAGTTCTTC | CASSLYVRGAEQFF
. | TRBJ1-1 | TRBV6-5 | TRBD1 | TGTGCCAGCAGTTCCCTTCGACCGGGACAGGGGAAAGCTTTCTTT | CASSSLRPGQGKAFF